The following is a TCR beta chain sequence with its context. This clonotype has just one count. Its binding antigen is unknown. No much larger clone is present one base from it, and per-base qualities are unavailable. A single read constitutes weak evidence. At the junction V is shortened by 5 bases and J by 0 bases; bases outside the gene matches: 6. The germline V gene (reference sequence) specifies DFQATT as CDR1 and SNEGSKA as CDR2. The CDR3 starts with the cysteine, ends with the phenylalanine, and has 14 residues. Solely the CDR3 DNA is kept, with 42 bases framed from the first base. This specimen belongs to a study of CD8+CD57+ T cells in acquired aplastic anemia listed by TCRdb under 2018. Notes on the research overall: On average, sorted CD4+ and CD8+ cells yielded roughly 3.4 ug of extracted DNA, with a range of about 0.17 to 27.4 ug.

TCR repertoires of sorted CD4+ and CD8+ blood T cells from severe aplastic anemia patients and healthy subjects were deep-sequenced in the study. Ficoll-Paque density gradient centrifugation was used to isolate peripheral blood mononuclear cells. CD4+ and CD8+ T cells were sorted by FACS or magnetic beads before DNA extraction. What the research found in general, with its limitations: Although 25 to 30 CD8+ CDR3 sequences were shared by patients and controls, these sequences appeared highly expressed in patients and within the immunodominant clones of patients. Between patients and healthy controls, no significant difference in CD8+ Simpson's diversity was found (P=0.060).

Profiling of TCR beta VDJ combinations and CDR3 sequences used genomic DNA as the template. An Illumina HiSeq 2000 was used for TCR repertoire sequencing. Under the source paper's analysis protocol: Repertoires were assessed using TRBV/TRBJ rearrangement plots, CDR3 size and DJ length profiles, and Simpson's diversity index. Whichever DNA sequence was most abundant in the deep sequencing data was defined as the immunodominant clone. CDR3 amino acid sequences were screened for sharing across subjects and were compared with published repertoires and the VDJdb database. TCRdb passed the public sequencing reads through fastp at Q25 and MiXCR, retaining productive beta sequences. Rows are unified per CDR3 protein, each entry keeping the most common DNA and genes. These V and J calls are TCRdb output, not the study's own analysis. The sample has under 200,000 distinct CDR3 sequences on record, 64% of them singletons. The ten top clones hold around 45% of the sample.

The rearrangement combines TRBV20-1 with TRBJ2-7, with TRBD1 identical over 8 junction bases. Input material: sorted CD4+, CD8+, or CD8+CD57+ T cells (not recorded which) from PBMCs. This sequence was found in a human donor with severe aplastic anemia or a healthy control (not recorded which). Read as DNA, the sequence is TGCAGTGCTGACAGGGGTGCAGCCTCCTACGAGCAGTACTTC. This translates into CSADRGAASYEQYF.